One sample yielded the 7 T cell receptor beta chains listed below, sequenced in a study of T cell changes during pregnancy in multiple sclerosis (dated by TCRdb to about 2019). The library came from the immunoSEQ multiplex PCR assay. The table was pulled from immuneACCESS by TCRdb, which kept in-frame rearrangements only. Such tables lose some clones; where checked, under half of the loss comes from unresolved V genes, and the rest has no known cause. Across this sample there are about 36,000 clones, with roughly 91% seen only once. The top ten hold 0.47% of the sample. The sequencing here drew on CD4+ T cells from peripheral blood mononuclear cells, taken in the second trimester of pregnancy. Receptor source: a female donor in good health, enrolled as a control in a pregnancy study.

The genes are TRBV6-1 and TRBJ1-6; D is perhaps TRBD1 (5 bases). The CDR3 contains 13 residues. V lost 1 base and J lost 10, with 8 bases in between. CDR1 is MNHNS, CDR2 SASEGT, per germline. As DNA, the CDR3 is TGTGCCAGCAGTGAAGTAAGGGGATCACCCCTCCACTTT. This codes for CASSEVRGSPLHF.

The gene calls are TRBV2 and TRBJ2-7; unclear D gene. This CDR3 region has 12 residues. The V gene's germline CDR1 is SNHLY and CDR2 FYNNEI. The ends were cut back, 5 bases at V and 3 bases at J, with 8 bases in the middle. CDR3 sequence (DNA): TGTGCCAGCAGTCAGGATAACTACGAGCAGTACTTC. Amino acids: CASSQDNYEQYF.

This chain joins TRBV7-9 and TRBJ1-5; possibly TRBD1 for D (5 bases). The V end was cut by 5 bases, the J end by 5 bases, with 19 bases between. Germline loops: CDR1 SEHNR, CDR2 FQNEAQ (reference sequence). The CDR3 runs to 16 residues. CDR3: CASSPPGTAPDQPQHF. Written as DNA, the CDR3 is TGTGCCAGCAGCCCACCCGGGACTGCCCCCGATCAGCCCCAGCATTTT.

The chain uses TRBV27 and TRBJ2-7; the match to TRBD2 covers 7 bases. The V segment lost 6 bases and the J segment 3 bases; nucleotides outside the gene matches: 11. The CDR3 runs 15 residues. Germline lookup yields CDR1 MNHEY and CDR2 SMNVEV (reference sequence). The CDR3 sequence is CASRPPVRGGYEQYF. CDR3 nucleotide sequence: TGTGCCAGCAGACCCCCCGTCCGCGGGGGCTACGAGCAGTACTTC.

The chain recombines TRBV7-2 with TRBJ1-2, with a weak D call TRBD1 (5 bases). This CDR3 has 15 amino acids. Trimming stripped 2 bases from V and 8 bases from J, with 18 bases between. Germline CDR1 SGHTA, CDR2 FQGNSA. CDR3 in amino acids: CASSLRGLPGRGYTF. CDR3 DNA sequence: TGTGCCAGCAGCTTAAGGGGACTCCCGGGGAGGGGCTACACCTTC. Drawing the rest from reference TRBV7-2 and TRBJ1-2, the complete variable domain is GAGVSQSPSNKVTEKGKDVELRCDPISGHTALYWYRQSLGQGLEFLIYFQGNSAPDKSGLPSDRFSAERTGGSVSTLTIQRTQQEDSAVYLCASSLRGLPGRGYTFGSGTRLTVV.

The rearrangement links TRBV11-1 to TRBJ2-5; D may be TRBD1 (6 bases). The CDR3 runs 13 residues. The V gene lost 4 bases and the J gene lost 5 bases, with 11 bases spanning the gap. Germline CDR1 and CDR2: SGHAT and FQDESV (reference sequence). The CDR3 spells CASSWGHVETQYF. CDR3 DNA: TGTGCCAGCAGCTGGGGACATGTGGAGACCCAGTACTTC.

The gene calls are TRBV7-3 and TRBJ2-1; the match to TRBD2 covers 8 bases. This CDR3 is built from 15 residues. CDR1 is SGHTA and CDR2 is FQGTGA in the germline V gene. The V segment lost 3 bases and the J segment 4 bases; nucleotides outside the gene matches: 5. The DNA for the CDR3 is TGTGCCAGCAGCTTCACTAGCGGACCTTACAATGAGCAGTTCTTC. This sequence encodes CASSFTSGPYNEQFF.